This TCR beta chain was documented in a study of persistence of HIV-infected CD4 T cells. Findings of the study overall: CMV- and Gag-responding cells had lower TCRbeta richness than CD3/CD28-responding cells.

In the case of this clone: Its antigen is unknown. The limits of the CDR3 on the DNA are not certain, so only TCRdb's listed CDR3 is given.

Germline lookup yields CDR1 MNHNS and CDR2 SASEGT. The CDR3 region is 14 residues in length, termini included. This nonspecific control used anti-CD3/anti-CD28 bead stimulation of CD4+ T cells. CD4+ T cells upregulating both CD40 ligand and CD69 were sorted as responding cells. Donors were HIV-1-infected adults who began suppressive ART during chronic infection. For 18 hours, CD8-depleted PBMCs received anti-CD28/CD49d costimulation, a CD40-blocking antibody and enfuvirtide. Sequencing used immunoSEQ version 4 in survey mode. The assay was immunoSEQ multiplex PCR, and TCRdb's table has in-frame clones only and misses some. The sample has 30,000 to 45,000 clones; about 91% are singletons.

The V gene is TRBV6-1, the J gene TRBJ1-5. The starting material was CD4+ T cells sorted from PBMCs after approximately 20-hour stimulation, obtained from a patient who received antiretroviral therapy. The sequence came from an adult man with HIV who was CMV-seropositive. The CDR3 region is CASSSSPGGQPQHF.